The 29 T cell receptor beta chains below all came from one sample that was sequenced in a study of cytomegalovirus exposure and HLA in healthy donors. PCR was performed using 60 Vbeta and 13 Jbeta primers. Profiled with immunoSEQ multiplex PCR; TCRdb holds only in-frame clones, not every one. Among 150,000 to 200,000 clones, roughly 85% were seen once, and the ten largest hold 11% to 15%. The sequenced material came from PBMCs. The receptors were gathered from a man in his fifties or sixties in good health and CMV-seropositive.

The chain uses TRBV28 and TRBJ2-7; the D is unclear. The germline V gene has CDR1 MDHEN and CDR2 SYDVKM. The ends were cut back, 5 bases at V and 4 bases at J, with 6 bases in the middle. CDR3 length: 11 residues. The CDR3 region is CASSVVYEQYF. The CDR3 DNA reads TGTGCCAGCAGTGTAGTTTACGAGCAGTACTTC. The whole variable domain, remainder taken from reference TRBV28 and TRBJ2-7, is DVKVTQSSRYLVKRTGEKVFLECVQDMDHENMFWYRQDPGLGLRLIYFSYDVKMKEKGDIPEGYSVSREKKERFSLILESASTNQTSMYLCASSVVYEQYFGPGTRLTVT.

The V and J genes are TRBV10-3 and TRBJ1-2, with 8 bases that match TRBD1. CDR3 length equals 15 residues. The trim removed 3 bases at V and 8 bases at J, leaving 11 bases unmatched. Germline-derived CDR1 and CDR2 are ENHRY and SYGVKD. The CDR3 bases are TGTGCCATCAGTGACCCAAGGCAGGGGGCGCGGGGCTACACCTTC. Translated: CAISDPRQGARGYTF.

This chain connects TRBV5-1 to TRBJ2-5; 9 nucleotides line up with TRBD2. This CDR3 spans 16 amino acids. The germline CDR1 and CDR2 sequences are SGHRS and YFSETQ. The V segment lost 0 bases and the J segment 4 bases; nucleotides outside the gene matches: 7. The CDR3 region is CASSLGQRGDGETQYF. The CDR3 DNA is TGCGCCAGCAGCTTGGGCCAGCGGGGGGATGGAGAGACCCAGTACTTC. Drawing the rest from reference TRBV5-1 and TRBJ2-5, the complete variable domain is KAGVTQTPRYLIKTRGQQVTLSCSPISGHRSVSWYQQTPGQGLQFLFEYFSETQRNKGNFPGRFSGRQFSNSRSEMNVSTLELGDSALYLCASSLGQRGDGETQYFGPGTRLLVL.

This clone was detected a few times. The rearrangement links TRBV4-3 to TRBJ1-5; no definite D call. Trimming stripped 1 base from V and 2 bases from J, with 9 bases between. Germline V CDR1 and CDR2: LGHNA, YSLEER. CDR3 length: 15 amino acids. The CDR3 protein is CASSQGAMGNQPQHF. The CDR3, as DNA: TGCGCCAGCAGCCAAGGAGCGATGGGCAATCAGCCCCAGCATTTT.

For this clone: Other DNA sequences in this specimen translate into the identical CDR3. The gene calls are TRBV6-5 and TRBJ1-6, with D possibly being TRBD1 (5 bases). This CDR3 is built from 16 residues. The germline V gene encodes CDR1 MNHEY and CDR2 SVGAGI. V was pared by 2 bases and J by 1 base, with 9 bases between. CDR3 nucleotides: TGTGCCAGCAGTTACGATCAGGGATCCTATAATTCACCCCTCCACTTT. Amino acid sequence: CASSYDQGSYNSPLHF.

The V and J genes are TRBV25-1 and TRBJ2-7, with TRBD2 matching 7 bases. The V segment lost 5 bases and the J segment 1 base; nucleotides outside the gene matches: 2. CDR1 is MGHDK, CDR2 SYGVNS, per germline. The CDR3 totals 13 residues. CDR3 DNA sequence: TGTGCCAGCAGTATTAGCGGGTCCTACGAGCAGTACTTC. This encodes CASSISGSYEQYF.

The genes are TRBV27 and TRBJ1-5, with 9 nucleotides matching TRBD1. The CDR3 has 16 residues. Trimming at V came to 6 bases and at J to 2 bases, leaving 8 bases not matched to a gene. Germline V gene data show CDR1 as MNHEY and CDR2 as SMNVEV (reference sequence). The DNA for the CDR3 is TGTGCCAGCAGCGTGACAGGGGGGGGAGGCAATCAGCCCCAGCATTTT. Its translation: CASSVTGGGGNQPQHF.

The rearrangement joins TRBV5-1 to TRBJ1-1; 9 bases are shared with TRBD1. This CDR3 is 18 amino acids long. Trimming took 2 bases from V and 1 from J; bases not matched to a gene: 12. Germline CDR1 SGHRS, CDR2 YFSETQ. The CDR3, as DNA: TGCGCCAGCAGCTTTCTGGTGGGACAGGGTGGGACGAACACTGAAGCTTTCTTT. Translated, it gives CASSFLVGQGGTNTEAFF.

The rearrangement uses TRBV4-3 and TRBJ2-5, with TRBD1 identical over 11 bases. V lost 1 base to trimming and J lost 9 bases; unmatched junction nucleotides: 10. From germline, CDR1 is LGHNA and CDR2 YSLEER. This CDR3 spans 16 amino acids. CDR3 coding DNA: TGCGCCAGCAGCCAAGCCCGGACAGGGGGCAGCCGGGCCCAGTACTTC. Translation: CASSQARTGGSRAQYF.

This rearrangement joins TRBV5-1 to TRBJ2-1; 8 nucleotides line up with TRBD2. V lost 0 bases to trimming and J lost 4 bases; unmatched junction nucleotides: 21. Germline values: CDR1 SGHRS, CDR2 YFSETQ. This CDR3 comprises 21 residues. The CDR3 reads CASSLARRSGGLPGAYNEQFF. As DNA, the CDR3 is TGCGCCAGCAGCTTGGCCCGACGGAGCGGGGGACTTCCGGGGGCTTACAATGAGCAGTTCTTC.

The CDR3 coding sequence is TGTGCCAGTAGCCGGGGGTCGGGGACAGGCCGACCCACCTACAATGAGCAGTTCTTC. It translates to CASSRGSGTGRPTYNEQFF. The chain employs TRBV19 and TRBJ2-1, with 8 nucleotides matching TRBD1. CDR1 and CDR2 from the germline V gene are LNHDA and SQIVND (reference sequence). The CDR3 consists of 19 residues. V lost 6 bases and J lost 2; bases outside the gene matches: 18.

The chain employs TRBV5-1 and TRBJ2-5; tentatively, D is TRBD2 (5 bases). V lost 1 base, J lost 3 bases, and 13 bases lay in between. This CDR3 spans 15 amino acids. Germline-derived CDR1 and CDR2 are SGHRS and YFSETQ. The CDR3 region has the DNA TGCGCCAGCAGCTTGAATTCGGGGTCCAAAGAGACCCAGTACTTC. Its translation: CASSLNSGSKETQYF.

The genes are TRBV28 and TRBJ1-5; D is uncertain. The V end lost 2 bases, the J end lost 4 bases, and 3 bases lay between the germline ends. This CDR3 region has 12 residues. The germline CDR1 and CDR2 sequences are MDHEN and SYDVKM. The chain's CDR3 is CASSLPNQPQHF. For the CDR3, the DNA is TGTGCCAGCAGTTTACCGAATCAGCCCCAGCATTTT.

The chain carries TRBV5-1 and TRBJ2-1; 8 nucleotides align to TRBD1. V trimming: 4 bases; J trimming: 9 bases; junction bases outside the gene matches: 12. In germline, CDR1 is SGHRS, CDR2 YFSETQ. This CDR3 spans 15 amino acids. CDR3 DNA: TGCGCCAGCAGCGGCAGGGGGCGGTTGGACGCTGAGCAGTTCTTC. It codes for CASSGRGRLDAEQFF.

V and J are TRBV7-3 and TRBJ2-5; 10 positions agree with TRBD1. V lost 4 bases to trimming and J lost 5 bases; unmatched junction nucleotides: 10. Germline V gene data show CDR1 as SGHTA and CDR2 as FQGTGA. The CDR3 consists of 16 residues. CDR3 DNA: TGTGCCAGCAGCTCCTCTGGACAGGGGGGTTTCGAGACCCAGTACTTC. Translating gives CASSSSGQGGFETQYF.

The chain recombines TRBV27 with TRBJ1-1, with D hard to call. The CDR3 length is 14 residues. From germline, CDR1 is MNHEY and CDR2 SMNVEV (reference sequence). The germline V and J ends were trimmed by 6 bases and 8 bases, with 19 bases remaining between them. For the CDR3, the DNA is TGTGCCAGCAGCGACCAAGGCGCGGCGCGGGAAGCTTTCTTT. As protein: CASSDQGAAREAFF.

This chain uses TRBV4-1 with TRBJ1-1, with D unclear. CDR1 and CDR2 (germline): MGHRA, YSYEKL. This CDR3 spans 15 amino acids. Trimming pared 1 base from V and 2 bases from J, leaving 11 bases between. The CDR3 DNA reads TGCGCCAGCAGCCAAGCAGACAAGCTAAACACTGAAGCTTTCTTT. It translates to CASSQADKLNTEAFF.

The J gene is TRBJ1-6, the V gene TRBV5-1, with 7 bases matching TRBD1. Germline-derived CDR1 and CDR2 are SGHRS and YFSETQ. The CDR3 runs 13 residues. J was trimmed by 8 bases and V by 5 bases; bases with no gene match: 4. CDR3 DNA: TGCGCCAGCAGGGGGACAGTAGATTCACCCCTCCACTTT. Encoded protein: CASRGTVDSPLHF.

The V gene is TRBV11-2, the J gene TRBJ1-3; 7 positions agree with TRBD1. With V trimmed by 1 base and J by 3 bases, 6 bases remained unmatched. The CDR3 is 16 amino acids. The germline V gene has CDR1 SGHAT and CDR2 FQNNGV. CDR3 coding DNA: TGTGCCAGCAGCTTAGGGATAGGGGGCAGTGGAAACACCATATATTTT. Its protein product is CASSLGIGGSGNTIYF.

The chain employs TRBV7-6 and TRBJ1-4; TRBD1 agrees at 8 bases. This CDR3 has 20 amino acids. CDR1 and CDR2 (germline): SGHVS, FNYEAQ. V shed 5 bases and J 0 bases; nucleotides not matched to a gene: 17. CDR3 amino acids: CASSQVTGTGILATNEKLFF. The DNA for the CDR3 is TGTGCCAGCAGCCAAGTAACAGGGACAGGAATCCTTGCAACTAATGAAAAACTGTTTTTT.

Concerning this clone: The CDR3 does not end in the conserved phenylalanine or tryptophan, so this is likely a read error. The chain recombines TRBV27 with TRBJ1-1, with D tentatively TRBD1 (5 bases). The CDR3 loop spans 14 amino acids. V was shortened by 3 bases and J by 4 bases, with 12 bases between the two germline ends. Germline-derived CDR1 and CDR2 are MNHEY and SMNVEV (reference sequence). The CDR3 DNA sequence: TGTGCCAGCAGTTTCTCCCAGGGCACCACTGAAGCTTTCCTT. It translates to CASSFSQGTTEAFL.

The chain has TRBV9 and TRBJ1-1; D uncertain. CDR3 length: 15 amino acids. CDR1 and CDR2 (germline): SGDLS, YYNGEE. The germline V and J ends were trimmed by 3 bases and 0 bases, with 12 bases remaining between them. The CDR3 nucleotides are TGTGCCAGCAGCGCAGCGGGCCGAATGAACACTGAAGCTTTCTTT. This gives the protein CASSAAGRMNTEAFF.

V usage is TRBV5-1 and J usage is TRBJ1-1, with D uncertain. Trimming took off 4 bases at V and 0 bases at J, with 13 bases between the two ends. This CDR3 spans 15 amino acids. The germline V gene encodes CDR1 SGHRS and CDR2 YFSETQ. The CDR3 DNA follows: TGCGCCAGCAGCCCTGCGGGCCAGATGAACACTGAAGCTTTCTTT. This translates into CASSPAGQMNTEAFF.

The chain is built from TRBV2 and TRBJ2-1; D gene ambiguous. The CDR3 consists of 12 residues. The germline CDR1 and CDR2 sequences are SNHLY and FYNNEI. V was trimmed by 7 bases and J by 5 bases, leaving 9 bases between them. The CDR3 coding sequence is TGTGCCAGCATCGACTGGAACAATGAGCAGTTCTTC. Protein sequence: CASIDWNNEQFF.

The chain's CDR3 is CATSRSQVLTTNEKLFF. CDR3 coding DNA: TGTGCCACCAGCAGATCTCAGGTGCTGACAACTAATGAAAAACTGTTTTTT. The V call is TRBV15, the J call TRBJ1-4, with D hard to call. Germline V gene lookup returns CDR1 LNHNV and CDR2 YYDKDF (reference sequence). Trimming took 2 bases from V and 0 from J, leaving 13 bases between them. This CDR3 comprises 17 residues.

The V call is TRBV11-3, the J call TRBJ1-1; D remains unclear. CDR1 is SGHNT and CDR2 is YENEEA in the germline V gene. The CDR3 loop spans 13 amino acids. V was trimmed by 0 bases and J by 1 base, leaving 3 bases between them. CDR3 residues: CASSLERNTEAFF. For the CDR3, the DNA is TGTGCCAGCAGCTTAGAGAGGAACACTGAAGCTTTCTTT. The variable domain in full, completed from reference TRBV11-3 and TRBJ1-1, reads EAGVVQSPRYKIIEKKQPVAFWCNPISGHNTLYWYLQNLGQGPELLIRYENEEAVDDSQLPKDRFSAERLKGVDSTLKIQPAELGDSAVYLCASSLERNTEAFFGQGTRLTVV.

The V gene is TRBV4-3, the J gene TRBJ2-7, with 9 nucleotides matching TRBD1. The CDR3 is 16 amino acids. Germline V gene data show CDR1 as LGHNA and CDR2 as YSLEER. V shed 3 bases and J 2 bases; nucleotides not matched to a gene: 8. In nucleotides, the CDR3 is TGCGCCAGCAGCCAGACCCGGGACAGGGCCCCCTACGAGCAGTACTTC. Translating gives CASSQTRDRAPYEQYF.

The chain joins TRBV19 to TRBJ2-7, with D unclear. V was cut by 5 bases and J by 1 base, with 12 bases left in between. The germline CDR1 and CDR2 sequences are LNHDA and SQIVND (reference sequence). This CDR3 has 14 residues. The DNA of the CDR3 is TGTGCCAGTAGTCCGGAGACCCATTCCTACGAGCAGTACTTC. Translating it yields CASSPETHSYEQYF.

The chain uses TRBV28 and TRBJ1-2; weak D call: TRBD1 (5 bases). The CDR3 sequence is 15 residues long. The germline V gene encodes CDR1 MDHEN and CDR2 SYDVKM. The V and J ends lost 3 bases and 5 bases respectively, with 16 bases between them. The CDR3 coding sequence is TGTGCCAGCAGTTTGGGGGGTTCAGACCCATATGGCTACACCTTC. The encoded protein is CASSLGGSDPYGYTF.